This T cell receptor beta chain emerged from a study of radiation and T cells in renal cell carcinoma. Study-wide background: Nephrectomy followed 15 Gy stereotactic body radiation by 4 weeks. Study observations and caveats: Pretreatment tumor biopsies were lacking, so baseline clonotypes are unknown.

For this clone: What it binds is unknown.

Using immunoSEQ multiplex PCR, the repertoire was profiled, and TCRdb retains in-frame clones only, with some absent. In the table there are approximately 75,000 clones, around 80% of which are singletons. Time point specified: blood 2 weeks post-SBRT. Treatment: 15 Gy SBRT to primary tumor, nephrectomy 4 weeks later. Blood was sampled at baseline, 2 weeks and 4 weeks after SBRT. V was pared by 4 bases and J by 4 bases, with 4 bases of the junction left unmatched. Per germline, CDR1 LNHDA and CDR2 SQIVND (reference sequence). This CDR3 comprises 16 residues. The sample here was blood, taken from a patient whose treatment included radiotherapy and nephrectomy. The V and J genes are TRBV19 and TRBJ2-1; 13 bases agree with TRBD2. This TCR was recovered from a man aged 60 to 69 with renal cell carcinoma. CDR3 in DNA: TGTGCCAGTAGTAAGGGGACTAGCGGGGAATACAATGAGCAGTTCTTC. This codes for CASSKGTSGEYNEQFF.